This T cell receptor (beta chain) was captured by sequencing in a study of cytomegalovirus exposure and HLA in healthy donors (dated by TCRdb to 2016 to 2017). General notes on the study: An earlier analysis of roughly 500 of the donors reported approximately 300 Gb of sequence data and approximately 110 million unique TCR beta sequences from 150 million to 200 million T cells. Every discovery cohort repertoire had been produced on one sequencing platform. Genome-wide SNP genotypes for about three fifths of the 666 donors were used in a later genetic analysis, which treated that subset as a discovery cohort. Rather than using new phenotypic data, the later analysis identified candidate immune exposures from TCR beta sequences and from how often those sequences occurred across donors. Donor age, sex, ethnicity and CMV serostatus were compiled together with the repertoire data. In an earlier analysis of around 540 of the donors, high-throughput TCR beta sequencing was used to judge whether each TCR beta V gene segment behaved as functional or pseudogenic. Roughly 5 DR-DQ haplotypes were handled as single units for association and clustering, since linkage in the cohort was strong. High-throughput TCR immunosequencing, statistical association of individual TCRs with disease status, and machine learning were combined to predict cytomegalovirus infection status. To study patterns of TCR occurrence, a later analysis re-analyzed previously published TCR beta repertoires from around 700 donors and added high-resolution HLA genotyping. Besides the first cohort of 550 to 750 subjects, a separate validation cohort made up of over 95 different subjects was used. Among the 398 genotyped donors, approximately 77% belonged to the genetic ancestry cluster associated with self-reported Caucasian donors. The study aimed to test whether cataloging public T cell receptors could reveal signatures of past pathogen exposure. The study used immunosequencing to profile the T cell repertoires of approximately 640 subjects and linked those repertoires to cytomegalovirus serostatus. The number of donors typed differed by locus, with about 629-630 for A, B, C, DRB1 and DQB1, around 520 for DQA1, 600 to 610 for DPA1, and under 490 for DPB1. An early release covering approximately 600 HLA-typed donors comprised approximately 300 gigabases of sequencing data and approximately 85 million unique TCR sequences. Class I and class II HLA loci were covered by the typing at four-digit resolution. On average, roughly 240,000 unique TCR beta nucleotide sequences were sequenced per donor among 398 genotyped donors of the cohort, with around 19% of those sequences being non-productive. General conclusions and limits of the study: An earlier analysis of approximately 590 of the donors showed that most TCR beta V segments appeared in productive rearrangements either about 90% or about 30% of the time, which broadly matched IMGT annotations. V-gene and J-gene trimming of TCR beta chains was associated with a missense DCLRE1C variant in a later genetic analysis, and the association was replicated in an independent cohort. Sequencing depth was assumed to be roughly uniform across donors in the presence/absence analyses, though that assumption may not hold. In a later analysis, most CMV-associated TCR beta chains were found to appear HLA-restricted, with HLA associations seemingly driven largely by CMV exposure. In both the original and validation cohorts, the classifier was reported to diagnose cytomegalovirus status with high specificity and sensitivity. According to a later genetic analysis, donors in an Asian-associated ancestry cluster had fewer N-insertions in productive TCRs than the roughly 670-donor mean. Several of the top co-occurrence clusters appeared to be linked to parvovirus B19, influenza, CMV and Epstein-Barr virus, according to a later analysis. Because counts were too low, about 15 rarely observed V segments, including chromosome 9 orphons, were left out of the earlier analysis of several hundred of the donors. While some public TCRs were present in many individuals, most TCR sequences turned up only very rarely across donors. In a later analysis, TCR association rates were found to vary across HLA loci, with the most associated TCRs seen for DRB1 alleles and the fewest for HLA-C alleles. Strong co-occurrence of HLA alleles, especially DR and DQ, made assigning TCR associations to individual alleles difficult. The authors suggested that the approach could potentially be extended to other disease states and immunological phenotypes. In a later analysis, HLA-associated TCR beta chains were found to be more clonally expanded and to have lower generation probabilities than equally common non-associated chains. The study gave a list of 150 to 200 TCR beta chains associated with cytomegalovirus. HLA typing was unavailable for some donors at each locus, so association tests used only the typed subset. Correlated functional status among segregating V segments might reflect linkage disequilibrium, but an unknown experimental factor could not be ruled out. A further reported finding was that TCR beta sequences accurately predicted the HLA-A and HLA-B alleles for most subjects in the first cohort. A cluster of highly shared sequence variants was judged likely to represent a technical artifact of the sequencing pipeline. In this cohort, only TCR beta chains were sequenced, and detectable features were limited by the absence of alpha or paired-chain data. Specific HLA alleles were associated with around 18,000 TCR beta sequences at a false discovery rate of 0.05 in a later analysis. In vitro tests confirmed that three of the cytomegalovirus-associated TCR beta chains recognize cytomegalovirus antigens. CMV serostatus was the only immune exposure information available for the cohort.

The cohort was made up of approximately 670 healthy bone marrow donors. At the time of sampling, all cohort members were nominally healthy, though unrecorded immune exposures were likely present. The donor was CMV seronegative and belonged to the group of over 350 seronegative cohort members. A peripheral blood sample was collected from each donor, and TCR beta sequencing was performed on peripheral blood mononuclear cells. Genomic DNA was extracted from the blood cell samples with the Qiagen DNeasy Blood Extraction Kit. Libraries came from the immunoSEQ multiplex PCR assay. The multiplex PCR relied on a mix of 60 forward primers for TCR Vbeta segments and 13 reverse primers for TCR Jbeta segments. Amplification of the CDR3 region of rearranged TCR beta genes was performed with a multiplex PCR assay on genomic DNA. The amplified TCR beta libraries were sequenced on the Illumina HiSeq System as 87-base-pair reads. The study's own analysis went as follows. A later analysis counted about 80 million unique TCR beta chains across the 600 to 850 repertoires, and 9.5 million to 11 million of these chains were shared by at least two donors. A nearest-neighbor algorithm error-corrected the raw reads and collapsed the reads into unique sequences, merging closely related sequences to remove PCR and sequencing errors. Alignment of CDR3 sequences to IMGT reference sequences was used to assign V, D and J gene segments. For a sequence to be retained, a match of at least six nucleotides to both a V gene segment and a J gene segment was required. Rearrangements were classified as productive when the CDR3 lacked stop codons and remained in frame with V and J, and all other rearrangements were classified as non-productive. Following IMGT convention, CDR3 was defined as the stretch from the second conserved V-encoded cysteine to the conserved J-encoded phenylalanine. The earlier analysis of about 530 of the donors excluded any sequence lacking an unambiguous match to a single V gene segment. An earlier analysis of about 600 of the donors called V segments functional above 56.7% productive rearrangements and segregating when the between-donor standard deviation exceeded 5%. A statistical classification framework was built for diagnosing cytomegalovirus status from the catalog of TCR beta chain sequences. In a later analysis, TCR nucleotide sequences were compared against IMGT/GENE-DB human TR gene sequences so that V and J genes could be assigned. A later analysis assigned CDR3 sequences and most-parsimonious VDJ recombination scenarios with the TCRdist pipeline. A later analysis defined each TCR beta chain by its CDR3 amino acid sequence plus V-gene family, and excluded reads lacking a unique V-gene family. In a later analysis, 450 to 600 highly shared, low-generation-probability nucleotide sequences were removed to address suspected cross-contamination and a sequencing artifact. In a later analysis, a clonal expansion index was calculated for each public chain from normalized within-repertoire ranks of inferred template counts. Generation probabilities in a later analysis came from a VDJ recombination model fitted to out-of-frame rearrangements, and those results were checked against IGoR. A later analysis scored TCR-TCR, TCR-HLA and TCR-CMV co-occurrence with hypergeometric tests, applying a repertoire-size bias correction to TCR pairs. A later analysis estimated false discovery rates by permuting HLA or CMV assignments 20 times. A later analysis grouped co-occurring TCRs with DBSCAN, adding TCRdist sequence similarity when clustering within HLA-allele-positive subsets. For co-occurrence clustering, repertoires with fewer than 30,000 or more than 120,000 public chains were excluded, along with roughly 5 repertoires with anomalous nucleotide sharing. TCRdb stores this immuneACCESS table with in-frame sequences only. Part of the clones is absent; in the studies checked, under half of the shortfall reflects unresolved V genes, and no reason is known for the rest. D and trimming come from the DNA, and the V and J calls and clone size come from that table. The table for this sample lists about 150,000 clones; roughly four fifths of them were counted only once. The ten largest account for around 7% of the sample.

Note on this clone: Its binding antigen is unknown. The input lacks base qualities; no much larger clone sits a single base away.

The clonotype was recovered from a man aged 30 to 39 in good health and CMV-seronegative. Source material: PBMCs.

The CDR3 sequence is CASSPQAGDYGYTF. The nucleotide sequence reads as follows: TGTGCCAGCTCACCACAGGCGGGAGACTATGGCTACACCTTC. Recombination connected TRBV18 to TRBJ1-2; the D gene lacks a confident call. The CDR3 has 14 amino acids, counting the end cysteine and phenylalanine. Solely the CDR3 DNA is kept, with 42 bases framed from the first base. The junction shows trimming of 1 base on V and 3 bases on J, plus 9 bases between the germline ends. The germline V gene provides CDR1 KGHSH and CDR2 LQKENI.